This T cell receptor (beta chain) was found in a study of T cell responses to AZD1222 COVID-19 vaccine. At the level of the study: Samples with a second dose at about 4 or about 12 weeks were pooled together. Study-wide points: Seropositive AZD1222 recipients at baseline numbered only 5 to 7. Spike as a whole was targeted by vaccine-associated CD4 TCRs, dominant at 160-218 and 743-854. White British people made up most donors, females outnumbered males, and clonal diversity was possibly underestimated.

This table comes from immunoSEQ multiplex PCR, and its TCRdb copy is limited to in-frame clones, with some not included. The sample holds 130,000 to 150,000 clones, roughly 91% seen once. To note about this clone: What it binds is unknown.

Germline assignment: CDR1 LNHDA and CDR2 SQIVND (reference sequence). The CDR3 covers 15 residues. J gave up 7 bases and V 2 bases, and 4 bases lay outside the gene matches. The source is an adult in good health. The sequencing used peripheral blood, collected on day 0 of AZD1222 vaccination. V usage is TRBV19 and J usage is TRBJ2-2; TRBD2 matches 10 bases. CDR3 in DNA: TGTGCCAGTAGTATACTAGCGGGAGAGATCGGGGAGCTGTTTTTT. It yields the protein CASSILAGEIGELFF.